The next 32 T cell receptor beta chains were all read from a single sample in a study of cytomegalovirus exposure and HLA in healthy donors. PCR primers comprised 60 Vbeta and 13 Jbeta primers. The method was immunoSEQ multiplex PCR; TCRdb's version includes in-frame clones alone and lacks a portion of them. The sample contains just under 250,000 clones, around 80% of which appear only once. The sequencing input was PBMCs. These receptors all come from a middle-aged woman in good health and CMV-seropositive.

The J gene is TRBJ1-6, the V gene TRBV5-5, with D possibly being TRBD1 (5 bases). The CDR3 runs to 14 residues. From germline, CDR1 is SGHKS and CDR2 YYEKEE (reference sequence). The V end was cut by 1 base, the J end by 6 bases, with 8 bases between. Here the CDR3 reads CASSLNQGNSPLHF. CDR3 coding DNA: TGTGCCAGCAGCTTGAACCAGGGTAATTCACCCCTCCACTTT.

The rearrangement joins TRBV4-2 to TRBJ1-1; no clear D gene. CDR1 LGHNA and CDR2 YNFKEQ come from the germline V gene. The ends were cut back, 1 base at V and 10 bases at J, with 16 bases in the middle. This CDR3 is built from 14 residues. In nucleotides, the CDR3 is TGTGCCAGCAGCCAAGTTACCCCAGGCTCCGGAGCTTTCTTT. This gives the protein CASSQVTPGSGAFF.

The DNA for the CDR3 is TGCGCCAGCAGCACCGGATGGGACAGGGCCTATGGCTACACCTTC. Protein sequence: CASSTGWDRAYGYTF. The V call is TRBV5-1, the J call TRBJ1-2, with TRBD1 matching over 9 bases. The CDR3 spans 15 residues. J gave up 4 bases and V 4 bases, and 8 bases lay outside the gene matches. Germline V gene sequence: CDR1 SGHRS, CDR2 YFSETQ.

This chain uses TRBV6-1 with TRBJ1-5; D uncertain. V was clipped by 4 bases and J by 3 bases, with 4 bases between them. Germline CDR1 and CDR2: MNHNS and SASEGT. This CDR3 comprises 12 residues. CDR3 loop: CASSAFNQPQHF. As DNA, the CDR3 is TGTGCCAGCAGTGCCTTCAATCAGCCCCAGCATTTT.

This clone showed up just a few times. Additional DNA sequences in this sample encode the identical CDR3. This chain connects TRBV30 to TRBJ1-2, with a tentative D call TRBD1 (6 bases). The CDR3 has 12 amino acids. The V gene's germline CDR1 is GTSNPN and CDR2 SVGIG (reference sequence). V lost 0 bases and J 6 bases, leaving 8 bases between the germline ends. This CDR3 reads CAWSVGGDGYTF. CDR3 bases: TGTGCCTGGAGTGTAGGGGGGGATGGCTACACCTTC.

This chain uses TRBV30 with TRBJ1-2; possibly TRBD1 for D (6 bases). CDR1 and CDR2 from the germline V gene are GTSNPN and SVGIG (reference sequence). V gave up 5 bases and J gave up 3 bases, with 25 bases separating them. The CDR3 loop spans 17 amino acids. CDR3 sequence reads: CAWEHRDGGPIDYGYTF. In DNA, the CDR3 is TGTGCCTGGGAACACCGGGACGGGGGGCCTATTGACTATGGCTACACCTTC.

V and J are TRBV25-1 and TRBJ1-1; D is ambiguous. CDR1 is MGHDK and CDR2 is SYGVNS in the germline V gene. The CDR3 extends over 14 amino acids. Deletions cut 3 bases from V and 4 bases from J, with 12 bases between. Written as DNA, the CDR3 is TGTGCCAGCAGTGAGTCCCTGTGGGCCACTGAAGCTTTCTTT. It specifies CASSESLWATEAFF.

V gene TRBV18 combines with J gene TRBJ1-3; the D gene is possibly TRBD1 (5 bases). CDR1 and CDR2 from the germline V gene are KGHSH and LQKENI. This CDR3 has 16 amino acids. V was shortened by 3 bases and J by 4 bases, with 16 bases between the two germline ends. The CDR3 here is CASSPATSRAGNTIYF. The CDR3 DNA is TGTGCCAGCTCACCGGCGACGAGCAGGGCAGGAAACACCATATATTTT.

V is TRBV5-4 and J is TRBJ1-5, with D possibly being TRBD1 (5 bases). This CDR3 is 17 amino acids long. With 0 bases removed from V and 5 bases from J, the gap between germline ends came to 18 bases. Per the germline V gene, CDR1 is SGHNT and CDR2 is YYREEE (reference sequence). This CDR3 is CASSLGGGTVNDQPQHF. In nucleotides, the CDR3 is TGTGCCAGCAGCTTGGGGGGCGGGACCGTCAACGATCAGCCCCAGCATTTT.

CDR3 sequence: CASSLGLYTIYF. CDR3 nucleotide sequence: TGTGCCAGCAGCTTAGGACTTTACACCATATATTTT. The rearrangement links TRBV7-2 to TRBJ1-3; no reliable D call. Germline lookup yields CDR1 SGHTA and CDR2 FQGNSA. The CDR3 is made up of 12 amino acids. Trimming removed 1 base from V and 8 bases from J, with 6 bases in between. Drawing the rest from reference TRBV7-2 and TRBJ1-3, the complete variable domain is GAGVSQSPSNKVTEKGKDVELRCDPISGHTALYWYRQSLGQGLEFLIYFQGNSAPDKSGLPSDRFSAERTGGSVSTLTIQRTQQEDSAVYLCASSLGLYTIYFGEGSWLTVV.

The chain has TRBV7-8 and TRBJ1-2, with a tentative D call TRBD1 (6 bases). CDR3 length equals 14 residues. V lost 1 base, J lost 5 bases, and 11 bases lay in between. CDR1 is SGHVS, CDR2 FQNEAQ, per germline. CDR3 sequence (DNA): TGTGCCAGCAGCTTAGACCAGGGGATATATGGCTACACCTTC. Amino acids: CASSLDQGIYGYTF.

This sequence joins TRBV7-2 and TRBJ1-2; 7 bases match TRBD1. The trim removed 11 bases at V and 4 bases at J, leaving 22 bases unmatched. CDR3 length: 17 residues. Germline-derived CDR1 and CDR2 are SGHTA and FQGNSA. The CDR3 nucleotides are TGTGCCGCAGGACGTTGGGACAGCGCCCTACTATCCTATGGCTACACCTTC. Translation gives CAAGRWDSALLSYGYTF. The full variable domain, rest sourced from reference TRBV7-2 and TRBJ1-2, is GAGVSQSPSNKVTEKGKDVELRCDPISGHTALYWYRQSLGQGLEFLIYFQGNSAPDKSGLPSDRFSAERTGGSVSTLTIQRTQQEDSAVYLCAAGRWDSALLSYGYTFGSGTRLTVV.

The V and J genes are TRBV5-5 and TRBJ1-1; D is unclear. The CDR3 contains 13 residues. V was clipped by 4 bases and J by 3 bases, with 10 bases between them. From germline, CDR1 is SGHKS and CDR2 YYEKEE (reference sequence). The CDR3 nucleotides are TGTGCCAGCAGCCCCCACCGGGACACTGAAGCTTTCTTT. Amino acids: CASSPHRDTEAFF.

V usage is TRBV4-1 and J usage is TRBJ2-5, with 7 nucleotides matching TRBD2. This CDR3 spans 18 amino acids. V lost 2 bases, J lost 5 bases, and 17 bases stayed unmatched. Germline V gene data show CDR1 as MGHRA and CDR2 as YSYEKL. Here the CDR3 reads CASSQSFVAGGGMETQYF. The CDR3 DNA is TGCGCCAGCAGCCAATCTTTCGTCGCGGGCGGGGGTATGGAGACCCAGTACTTC.

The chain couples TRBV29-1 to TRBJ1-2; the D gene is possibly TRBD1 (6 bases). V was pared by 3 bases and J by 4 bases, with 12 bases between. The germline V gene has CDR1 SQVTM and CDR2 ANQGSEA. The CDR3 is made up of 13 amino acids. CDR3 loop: CSVDGGTRYGYTF. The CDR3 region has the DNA TGCAGCGTTGATGGTGGGACACGCTATGGCTACACCTTC.

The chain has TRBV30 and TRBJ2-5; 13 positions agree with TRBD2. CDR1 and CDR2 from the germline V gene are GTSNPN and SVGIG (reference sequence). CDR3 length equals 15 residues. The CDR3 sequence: CATSGGDRYGETQYF. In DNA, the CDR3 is TGTGCAACTAGCGGGGGGGACCGGTACGGAGAGACCCAGTACTTC.

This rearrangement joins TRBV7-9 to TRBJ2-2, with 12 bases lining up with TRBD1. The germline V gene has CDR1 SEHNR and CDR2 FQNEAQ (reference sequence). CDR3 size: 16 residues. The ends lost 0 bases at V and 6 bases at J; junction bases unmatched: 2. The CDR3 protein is CASSLAGTGGAGELFF. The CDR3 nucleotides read TGTGCCAGCAGCTTAGCCGGGACAGGGGGCGCCGGGGAGCTGTTTTTT.

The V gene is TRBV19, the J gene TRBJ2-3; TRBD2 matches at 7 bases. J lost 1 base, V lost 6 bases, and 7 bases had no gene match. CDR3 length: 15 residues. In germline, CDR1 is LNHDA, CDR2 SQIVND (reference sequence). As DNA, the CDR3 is TGTGCCAGTAGAGAGCGGGGAGGAGGCACAGATACGCAGTATTTT. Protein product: CASRERGGGTDTQYF. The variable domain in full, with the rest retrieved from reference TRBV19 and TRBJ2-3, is DGGITQSPKYLFRKEGQNVTLSCEQNLNHDAMYWYRQDPGQGLRLIYYSQIVNDFQKGDIAEGYSVSREKKESFPLTVTSAQKNPTAFYLCASRERGGGTDTQYFGPGTRLTVL.

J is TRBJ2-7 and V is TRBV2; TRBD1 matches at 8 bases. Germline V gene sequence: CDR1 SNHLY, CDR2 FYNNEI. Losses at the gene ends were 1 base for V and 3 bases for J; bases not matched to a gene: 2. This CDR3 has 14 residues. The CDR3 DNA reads TGTGCCAGCAGTGAAGGGACAGGGTTCTACGAGCAGTACTTC. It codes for CASSEGTGFYEQYF. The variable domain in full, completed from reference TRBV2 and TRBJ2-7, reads EPEVTQTPSHQVTQMGQEVILRCVPISNHLYFYWYRQILGQKVEFLVSFYNNEISEKSEIFDDQFSVERPDGSNFTLKIRSTKLEDSAMYFCASSEGTGFYEQYFGPGTRLTVT.

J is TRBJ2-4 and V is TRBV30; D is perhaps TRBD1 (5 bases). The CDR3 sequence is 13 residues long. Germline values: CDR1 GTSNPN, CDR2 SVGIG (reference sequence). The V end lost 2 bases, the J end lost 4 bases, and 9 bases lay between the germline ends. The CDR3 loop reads CAWSNGAKNIQYF. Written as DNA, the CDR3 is TGTGCCTGGAGTAATGGGGCTAAAAACATTCAGTACTTC.

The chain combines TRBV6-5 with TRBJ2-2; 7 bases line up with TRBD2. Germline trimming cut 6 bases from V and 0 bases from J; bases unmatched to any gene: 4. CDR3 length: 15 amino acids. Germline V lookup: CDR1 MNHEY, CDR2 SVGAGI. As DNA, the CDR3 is TGTGCCAGCAGAACCGGGACTACGAACACCGGGGAGCTGTTTTTT. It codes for CASRTGTTNTGELFF.

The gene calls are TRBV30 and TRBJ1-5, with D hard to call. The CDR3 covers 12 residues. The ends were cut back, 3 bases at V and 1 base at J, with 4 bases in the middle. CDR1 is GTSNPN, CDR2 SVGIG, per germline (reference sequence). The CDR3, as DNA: TGTGCCTGGAGCCCGAGCAATCAGCCCCAGCATTTT. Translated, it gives CAWSPSNQPQHF.

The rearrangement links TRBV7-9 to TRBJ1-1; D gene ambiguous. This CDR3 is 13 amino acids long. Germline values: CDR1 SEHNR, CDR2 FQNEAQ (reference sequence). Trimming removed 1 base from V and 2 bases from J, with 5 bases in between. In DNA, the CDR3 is TGTGCCAGCAGCTTAGAAAGCAACACTGAAGCTTTCTTT. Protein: CASSLESNTEAFF.

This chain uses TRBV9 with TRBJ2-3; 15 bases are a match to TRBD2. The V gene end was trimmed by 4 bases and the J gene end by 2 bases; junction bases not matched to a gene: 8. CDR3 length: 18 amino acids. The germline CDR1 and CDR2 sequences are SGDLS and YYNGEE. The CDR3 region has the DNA TGTGCCAGCAGCCCGGGACTAGCGGGAGGAACTTTCACAGATACGCAGTATTTT. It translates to CASSPGLAGGTFTDTQYF.

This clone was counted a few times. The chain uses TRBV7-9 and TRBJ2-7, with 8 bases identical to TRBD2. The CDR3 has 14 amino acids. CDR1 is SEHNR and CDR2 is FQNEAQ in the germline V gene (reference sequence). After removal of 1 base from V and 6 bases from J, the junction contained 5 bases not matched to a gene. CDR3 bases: TGTGCCAGCAGCTTAGTAACTAGCGGATCCGAGCAGTACTTC. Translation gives CASSLVTSGSEQYF.

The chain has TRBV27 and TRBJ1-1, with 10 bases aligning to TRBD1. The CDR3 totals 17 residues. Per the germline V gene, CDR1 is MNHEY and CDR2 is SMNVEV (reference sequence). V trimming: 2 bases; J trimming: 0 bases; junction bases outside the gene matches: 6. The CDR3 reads CASSLPGDRGMNTEAFF. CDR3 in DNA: TGTGCCAGCAGTTTACCCGGGGACAGGGGAATGAACACTGAAGCTTTCTTT.

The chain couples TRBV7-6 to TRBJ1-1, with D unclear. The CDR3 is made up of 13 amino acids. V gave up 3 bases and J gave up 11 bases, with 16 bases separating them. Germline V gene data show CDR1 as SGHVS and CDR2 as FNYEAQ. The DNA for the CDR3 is TGTGCCAGCAGCTTGGGATCGGGGTGTGAGGCTTTCTTT. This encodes CASSLGSGCEAFF. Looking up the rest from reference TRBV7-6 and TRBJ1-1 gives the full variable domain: GAGVSQSPRYKVTKRGQDVALRCDPISGHVSLYWYRQALGQGPEFLTYFNYEAQQDKSGLPNDRFSAERPEGSISTLTIQRTEQRDSAMYRCASSLGSGCEAFFGQGTRLTVV.

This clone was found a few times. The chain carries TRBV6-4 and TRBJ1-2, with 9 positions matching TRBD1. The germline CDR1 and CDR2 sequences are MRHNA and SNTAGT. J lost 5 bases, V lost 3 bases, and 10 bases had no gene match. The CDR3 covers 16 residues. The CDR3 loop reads CASSETISTGGYGYTF. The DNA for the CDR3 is TGTGCCAGCAGTGAGACAATATCGACAGGGGGATATGGCTACACCTTC.

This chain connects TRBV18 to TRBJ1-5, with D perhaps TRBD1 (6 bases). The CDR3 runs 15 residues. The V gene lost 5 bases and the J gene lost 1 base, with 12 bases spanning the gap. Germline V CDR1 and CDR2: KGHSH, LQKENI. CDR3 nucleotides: TGTGCCAGCTCAGGCCAGACAGGCAGCAATCAGCCCCAGCATTTT. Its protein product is CASSGQTGSNQPQHF. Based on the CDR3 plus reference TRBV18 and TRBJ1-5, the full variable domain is NAGVMQNPRHLVRRRGQEARLRCSPMKGHSHVYWYRQLPEEGLKFMVYLQKENIIDESGMPKERFSAEFPKEGPSILRIQQVVRGDSAAYFCASSGQTGSNQPQHFGDGTRLSIL.

DNA of the CDR3: TGTGCCAGCAGTGAAGCCTTCCAGAATGAGCAGTTCTTC. As protein: CASSEAFQNEQFF. This sequence joins TRBV6-1 and TRBJ2-1; D call uncertain. The V and J ends lost 0 bases and 7 bases respectively, with 7 bases between them. CDR1 MNHNS and CDR2 SASEGT come from the germline V gene. This CDR3 has 13 amino acids.

This CDR3 is CASSVGHRRDYEQYF. CDR3 in DNA: TGTGCCAGCAGCGTAGGGCACCGCCGAGACTACGAGCAGTACTTC. The V gene is TRBV9, the J gene TRBJ2-5; unclear D gene. TRBJ2-7 explains the end of the DNA better; the J call may be wrong. CDR1 is SGDLS and CDR2 is YYNGEE in the germline V gene. The CDR3 runs to 15 residues.

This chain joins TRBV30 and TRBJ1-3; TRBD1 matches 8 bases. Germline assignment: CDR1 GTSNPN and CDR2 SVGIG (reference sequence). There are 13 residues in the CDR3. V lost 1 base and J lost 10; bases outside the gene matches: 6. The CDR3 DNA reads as TGTGCCTGGAGTGCTACTCGGACAGGGACCATATATTTT. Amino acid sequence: CAWSATRTGTIYF.